Presented here are 29 T cell receptor beta chains from one specimen sequenced in a study of blood T cell repertoires in COVID-19. Assay used: immunoSEQ multiplex PCR; TCRdb lists only in-frame clones, some missing. Altogether approximately 150,000 clones are present, more than 75% being singletons, with the ten largest covering about 16%. Sequenced: peripheral blood. The receptor set was obtained from a human donor with acute or convalescent COVID-19. The donor label of this sample is uncertain.

The V call is TRBV19, the J call TRBJ2-1; D gene unclear. CDR3 size: 14 residues. Trimming took 1 base from V and 7 from J, leaving 11 bases between them. CDR1 and CDR2 from the germline V gene are LNHDA and SQIVND (reference sequence). The CDR3 is CASSIGAPANEQFF. Here the CDR3 DNA reads TGTGCCAGTAGTATAGGGGCGCCGGCGAATGAGCAGTTCTTC.

The count of this clone is one. The genes are TRBV6-1 and TRBJ2-5; 8 bases are a match to TRBD2. Trimming at V came to 3 bases and at J to 4 bases, leaving 10 bases not matched to a gene. Germline V gene lookup returns CDR1 MNHNS and CDR2 SASEGT. CDR3 length: 16 residues. This chain's CDR3 is CASSDPGLASRETQYF. The CDR3 region has the DNA TGTGCCAGCAGTGACCCCGGACTAGCTTCCCGAGAGACCCAGTACTTC.

The chain links TRBV3-1 (or the pseudogene TRBV3-2) to TRBJ2-7, with a weak D call TRBD2 (5 bases). This CDR3 is built from 16 residues. Per germline, CDR1 LGHDT and CDR2 YNNKEL (reference sequence). Trimming pared 2 bases from V and 5 bases from J, leaving 19 bases between. The CDR3 loop reads CASSQPFGSGSDEQYF. CDR3 nucleotides: TGTGCCAGCAGCCAACCTTTCGGCTCGGGGAGCGACGAGCAGTACTTC.

The chain has TRBV19 and TRBJ1-2; 7 nucleotides align to TRBD1. Germline V gene lookup returns CDR1 LNHDA and CDR2 SQIVND (reference sequence). The CDR3 contains 15 residues. The ends lost 2 bases at V and 1 base at J; junction bases unmatched: 4. The CDR3, as DNA: TGTGCCAGTAGTATACCAGGGGGTTATAACTATGGCTACACCTTC. As protein: CASSIPGGYNYGYTF.

The chain is built from TRBV30 and TRBJ1-6; possibly TRBD1 for D (6 bases). Trimming cost V 5 bases and J 7 bases, with 9 bases left between them. CDR3 size: 12 residues. Germline CDR1 reads GTSNPN; CDR2 reads SVGIG (reference sequence). The CDR3 bases are TGTGCCTGGGCGGACAGCAATTCACCCCTCCACTTT. It is translated as CAWADSNSPLHF.

This clone was seen once. DNA for the CDR3: TGTGCCTGGAGTTGGGCAGGGGGGCAGCCCCAGCATTTT. This codes for CAWSWAGGQPQHF. V gene TRBV30 combines with J gene TRBJ1-5; 7 positions match TRBD1. Germline V gene lookup returns CDR1 GTSNPN and CDR2 SVGIG (reference sequence). With V trimmed by 2 bases and J by 7 bases, 5 bases remained unmatched. CDR3 length: 13 amino acids.

The chain uses TRBV5-4 and TRBJ2-7, with 7 bases lining up with TRBD1. Looked up from germline, CDR1 is SGHNT and CDR2 is YYREEE (reference sequence). The V and J ends lost 2 bases and 4 bases, in that order; junction bases with no gene match: 9. The CDR3 is 15 residues long. The CDR3 loop reads CASSFPGQQYYEQYF. Here the CDR3 DNA reads TGTGCCAGCAGCTTTCCGGGACAGCAATATTACGAGCAGTACTTC.

This sequence joins TRBV9 and TRBJ2-3, with 15 bases fitting TRBD2. The junction had 4 bases not matched to a gene; V was cut back by 5 bases and J by 0 bases. This CDR3 contains 17 residues. CDR1 is SGDLS, CDR2 YYNGEE, per germline. The CDR3 DNA sequence: TGTGCCAGCAGTTTCGGACTAGCGGGGGGGAGCACAGATACGCAGTATTTT. Its protein is CASSFGLAGGSTDTQYF.

J is TRBJ1-2 and V is TRBV5-5, with a weak D call TRBD1 (5 bases). Germline CDR1 is SGHKS and CDR2 is YYEKEE (reference sequence). Trimming removed 4 bases at V and 3 bases at J, with 10 bases between. CDR3 size: 13 residues. CDR3: CASSPGGYYGYTF. CDR3 sequence (DNA): TGTGCCAGCAGCCCTGGGGGGTACTATGGCTACACCTTC.

There are a few counts of this clone. The rearrangement links TRBV6-5 to TRBJ1-1, with 9 bases fitting TRBD1. Germline CDR1 reads MNHEY; CDR2 reads SVGAGI. The CDR3 is made up of 14 amino acids. V lost 0 bases to trimming and J lost 10 bases; unmatched junction nucleotides: 6. The CDR3 spells CASSYSRQGVGAFF. The CDR3 DNA reads as TGTGCCAGCAGTTACTCGAGACAGGGGGTCGGAGCTTTCTTT.

The rearrangement links TRBV10-2 to TRBJ2-3; TRBD2 matches at 12 bases. Germline CDR1 and CDR2: WSHSY and SAAADI. V dropped 6 bases and J dropped 4; count of bases not matched to a gene: 14. The CDR3 runs to 18 residues. The DNA for the CDR3 is TGCGCCAGCAGATACGGACTAGCGGGGTCCCCGCGGGCAGATACGCAGTATTTT. Translated, it gives CASRYGLAGSPRADTQYF.

This chain uses TRBV2 with TRBJ2-6; no firm D call. The CDR3 contains 14 residues. CDR1 SNHLY and CDR2 FYNNEI come from the germline V gene. The V and J ends lost 6 bases and 0 bases respectively, with 6 bases between them. The CDR3 here is CASSRLSGANVLTF. In DNA, the CDR3 is TGTGCCAGCAGCAGACTCTCTGGGGCCAACGTCCTGACTTTC.

V is TRBV19 and J is TRBJ1-5, with a weak D call TRBD1 (6 bases). The CDR3 length is 15 residues. Trimming left V 6 bases short and J 5 bases short, with 17 bases between. Germline V gene lookup returns CDR1 LNHDA and CDR2 SQIVND (reference sequence). CDR3 sequence reads: CASSPHTGYYQPQHF. The CDR3 bases are TGTGCCAGTAGCCCTCATACAGGGTACTATCAGCCCCAGCATTTT.

The chain has TRBV7-9 and TRBJ1-4; 9 nucleotides line up with TRBD1. This CDR3 is 16 amino acids long. Trimming took 1 base from V and 7 from J; bases not matched to a gene: 7. Germline V lookup: CDR1 SEHNR, CDR2 FQNEAQ (reference sequence). For the CDR3, the DNA is TGTGCCAGCAGCTTAGTTGCTGGACAGGGGTCTGAAAAACTGTTTTTT. Protein product: CASSLVAGQGSEKLFF.

V and J are TRBV6-6 and TRBJ1-2; 8 bases map to TRBD1. J gave up 4 bases and V 0 bases, and 7 bases lay outside the gene matches. The length of the CDR3 is 16 residues. Looked up from germline, CDR1 is MNHNY and CDR2 is SVGAGI (reference sequence). The CDR3 reads CASSYSSPTGGYGYTF. In DNA, the CDR3 is TGTGCCAGCAGTTACTCGTCTCCCACAGGGGGCTATGGCTACACCTTC.

This chain uses TRBV10-3 with TRBJ2-2; TRBD1 matches at 8 bases. V shed 0 bases, J shed 7 bases, and the junction held 10 bases outside the gene matches. Germline values: CDR1 ENHRY, CDR2 SYGVKD. The CDR3 totals 17 residues. CDR3 nucleotide sequence: TGTGCCATCAGTGAGTCGTATCAGGGGGCGCAGGGCGGGGAGCTGTTTTTT. It specifies CAISESYQGAQGGELFF.

The chain combines TRBV20-1 with TRBJ1-3, with D possibly being TRBD1 (5 bases). Germline assignment: CDR1 DFQATT and CDR2 SNEGSKA (reference sequence). The CDR3 has 14 residues. V shed 5 bases and J shed 0 bases, with 11 bases lying between them. As DNA, the CDR3 is TGCAGTGCTCGTGGGACTTACTCTGGAAACACCATATATTTT. It encodes CSARGTYSGNTIYF.

The V gene is TRBV6-5, the J gene TRBJ2-7; 9 nucleotides line up with TRBD1. CDR1 MNHEY and CDR2 SVGAGI come from the germline V gene. V lost 2 bases to trimming and J lost 1 base; unmatched junction nucleotides: 3. The CDR3 totals 15 residues. The CDR3 sequence is CASSYKDRGSYEQYF. The CDR3 DNA sequence: TGTGCCAGCAGTTACAAGGACAGGGGATCCTACGAGCAGTACTTC.

The V call is TRBV5-1, the J call TRBJ2-5; D is possibly TRBD2 (5 bases). Germline V gene sequence: CDR1 SGHRS, CDR2 YFSETQ. The CDR3 covers 13 residues. The V end was cut by 4 bases, the J end by 5 bases, with 12 bases between. In nucleotides, the CDR3 is TGCGCCAGCAGCACGGATCCGGGGGAGACCCAGTACTTC. Protein product: CASSTDPGETQYF.

The chain carries TRBV2 and TRBJ2-7, with 12 bases lining up with TRBD2. The germline V gene encodes CDR1 SNHLY and CDR2 FYNNEI. CDR3 length: 17 residues. V lost 5 bases and J lost 1; bases outside the gene matches: 9. CDR3 residues: CASSSPSGGAGSYEQYF. CDR3 sequence (DNA): TGTGCCAGCAGTTCGCCTAGCGGGGGGGCCGGGTCCTACGAGCAGTACTTC.

This clone has just a few counts. J is TRBJ1-4 and V is TRBV7-9; tentative D call: TRBD1 (5 bases). Germline V gene data show CDR1 as SEHNR and CDR2 as FQNEAQ (reference sequence). Trimming stripped 5 bases from V and 0 bases from J, with 16 bases between. This CDR3 spans 17 amino acids. The CDR3 region is CASSVGAGLATNEKLFF. The CDR3 nucleotides are TGTGCCAGCAGCGTTGGGGCAGGGCTTGCAACTAATGAAAAACTGTTTTTT.

The genes are TRBV6-5 and TRBJ1-5, with D hard to call. V was clipped by 5 bases and J by 4 bases, with 12 bases between them. CDR1 MNHEY and CDR2 SVGAGI come from the germline V gene. The CDR3 has 14 residues. The CDR3 DNA is TGTGCCAGCAGTCGGACTAAGGGAAATCAGCCCCAGCATTTT. Its protein is CASSRTKGNQPQHF.

This clone was seen just once. The V and J genes are TRBV7-2 and TRBJ2-7; a possible D gene is TRBD1 (5 bases). Trimming shortened V by 5 bases and J by 3 bases, and 14 bases separated the two germline ends. Germline CDR1 and CDR2: SGHTA and FQGNSA. The CDR3 is made up of 14 amino acids. The CDR3 sequence is CASSPGHSSYEQYF. Written as DNA, the CDR3 is TGTGCCAGCAGCCCTGGACATTCAAGCTACGAGCAGTACTTC. The variable domain in full, completed from reference TRBV7-2 and TRBJ2-7, reads GAGVSQSPSNKVTEKGKDVELRCDPISGHTALYWYRQSLGQGLEFLIYFQGNSAPDKSGLPSDRFSAERTGGSVSTLTIQRTQQEDSAVYLCASSPGHSSYEQYFGPGTRLTVT.

The V and J genes are TRBV7-3 and TRBJ2-5; 8 bases align to TRBD1. J lost 3 bases, V lost 6 bases, and 12 bases had no gene match. The CDR3 consists of 16 residues. Germline CDR1 SGHTA, CDR2 FQGTGA. The CDR3 sequence: CASSWSGTGKKETQYF. Here the CDR3 DNA reads TGTGCCAGCAGTTGGTCCGGGACAGGCAAAAAAGAGACCCAGTACTTC.

V usage is TRBV29-1 and J usage is TRBJ1-2; D is uncertain. Trimming left V 3 bases short and J 10 bases short, with 6 bases between. CDR3 length: 9 amino acids. Germline V gene data show CDR1 as SQVTM and CDR2 as ANQGSEA. The CDR3 DNA is TGCAGCGTTGAGGAGTACTACACCTTC. It is translated as CSVEEYYTF.

The rearrangement uses TRBV14 and TRBJ1-2, with 10 bases lining up with TRBD1. Germline loops: CDR1 SGHDN, CDR2 FVKESK. The CDR3 length is 16 residues. J lost 7 bases, V lost 3 bases, and 11 bases had no gene match. CDR3 sequence reads: CASSQRAPGQGSGYTF. DNA of the CDR3: TGTGCCAGCAGCCAGCGGGCCCCGGGACAGGGGTCTGGCTACACCTTC.

This clone was recorded only once. This sequence joins TRBV10-3 and TRBJ1-4, with TRBD1 matching 7 bases. Germline trimming cut 2 bases from V and 5 bases from J; bases unmatched to any gene: 11. The germline V gene encodes CDR1 ENHRY and CDR2 SYGVKD. The CDR3 contains 17 residues. The CDR3 DNA sequence: TGTGCCATCAGTGAGGGGGGGACAGCCAGGCGAAATGAAAAACTGTTTTTT. Translating gives CAISEGGTARRNEKLFF.

This sequence joins TRBV7-6 and TRBJ2-2; 7 bases align to TRBD2. The germline V gene encodes CDR1 SGHVS and CDR2 FNYEAQ. V dropped 7 bases and J dropped 3; count of bases not matched to a gene: 8. The CDR3 loop spans 15 amino acids. Written as DNA, the CDR3 is TGTGCCAGCACCATCTCCGCGGGGGACACCGGGGAGCTGTTTTTT. It yields the protein CASTISAGDTGELFF. Using reference TRBV7-6 and TRBJ2-2 for the parts outside the CDR3, the full variable domain is GAGVSQSPRYKVTKRGQDVALRCDPISGHVSLYWYRQALGQGPEFLTYFNYEAQQDKSGLPNDRFSAERPEGSISTLTIQRTEQRDSAMYRCASTISAGDTGELFFGEGSRLTVL.

DNA for the CDR3: TGTGCCAGCAGTTCCTTCGGGGATCCTAGTATAGTGACCCAGTACTTC. Translating it yields CASSSFGDPSIVTQYF. The rearrangement uses TRBV6-5 and TRBJ2-5; weak D call: TRBD2 (5 bases). This CDR3 is 16 amino acids long. V lost 4 bases, J lost 7 bases, and 22 bases lay in between. Germline V gene sequence: CDR1 MNHEY, CDR2 SVGAGI.